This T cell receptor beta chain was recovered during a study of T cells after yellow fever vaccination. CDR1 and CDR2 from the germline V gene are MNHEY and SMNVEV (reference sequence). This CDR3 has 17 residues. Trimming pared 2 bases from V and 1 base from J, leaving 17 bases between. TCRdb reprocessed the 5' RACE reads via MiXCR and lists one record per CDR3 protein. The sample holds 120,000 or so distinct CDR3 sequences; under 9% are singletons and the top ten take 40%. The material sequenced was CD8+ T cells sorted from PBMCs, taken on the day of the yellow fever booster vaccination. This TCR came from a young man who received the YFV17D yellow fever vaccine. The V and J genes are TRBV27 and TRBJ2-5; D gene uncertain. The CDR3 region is CASSLIQGIYAQETQYF. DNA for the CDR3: TGTGCCAGCAGTTTAATCCAAGGGATATACGCCCAAGAGACCCAGTACTTC.